These 17 T cell receptor beta chains came from one sample sequenced in a study of spatial heterogeneity in lung cancer. Noted time point: sample taken at primary tumor resection. TCRdb passed the 5' RACE reads through MiXCR, listing each CDR3 protein once. The data contain about 5,300 distinct CDR3 sequences, about 5% of them singletons. The source material was normal lung tissue next to the tumor, sampled at surgery. The receptors here all came from a female donor with early-stage non-small cell lung cancer.

This clonotype is classed as medium-sized. The chain couples TRBV3-1 to TRBJ2-7, with 8 positions matching TRBD1. There are 14 residues in the CDR3. Trimming took 2 bases from V and 6 from J; bases not matched to a gene: 6. In germline, CDR1 is LGHDT, CDR2 YNNKEL (reference sequence). The CDR3, as DNA: TGTGCCAGCAGCCAACGAGGGACAGGTAGCGAGCAGTACTTC. Residues: CASSQRGTGSEQYF.

Judged by abundance, this clonotype is medium-sized (0.01 to 0.1%). This rearrangement joins TRBV20-1 to TRBJ1-5; D possibly corresponds to TRBD1 (6 bases). Deletions cut 0 bases from V and 8 bases from J, with 20 bases between. CDR1 and CDR2 from the germline V gene are DFQATT and SNEGSKA (reference sequence). The CDR3 is 16 residues long. CDR3: CSARDDTGKVNKPQHF. The CDR3 DNA is TGCAGTGCTAGAGACGATACAGGGAAAGTGAACAAGCCCCAGCATTTT.

By sample share, this clonotype is medium-sized. This chain uses TRBV28 with TRBJ1-1; D remains unclear. Trimming stripped 3 bases from V and 0 bases from J, with 14 bases between. The CDR3 loop spans 16 amino acids. From germline, CDR1 is MDHEN and CDR2 SYDVKM. This chain's CDR3 is CASSFDFGLMNTEAFF. The CDR3 DNA is TGTGCCAGCAGTTTTGATTTCGGGCTCATGAACACTGAAGCTTTCTTT.

Judged by abundance, this clonotype is medium-sized. The chain uses TRBV29-1 and TRBJ2-5; TRBD2 matches 12 bases. With 3 bases clipped from V and 3 bases from J, the junction kept 11 bases outside the gene matches. Germline CDR1 reads SQVTM; CDR2 reads ANQGSEA. The CDR3 length is 17 residues. The CDR3 reads CSVDASGRAWQEETQYF. The DNA for the CDR3 is TGCAGCGTTGACGCTAGCGGGAGGGCCTGGCAAGAAGAGACCCAGTACTTC. Using reference TRBV29-1 and TRBJ2-5 for the parts outside the CDR3, the full variable domain is SAVISQKPSRDICQRGTSLTIQCQVDSQVTMMFWYRQQPGQSLTLIATANQGSEATYESGFVIDKFPISRPNLTFSTLTVSNMSPEDSSIYLCSVDASGRAWQEETQYFGPGTRLLVL.

In its sample, this clonotype ranks as medium-sized. This sequence joins TRBV6-5 and TRBJ1-4, with 8 bases aligning to TRBD1. CDR3 length: 15 amino acids. Trimming took 3 bases from V and 5 from J; bases not matched to a gene: 5. CDR1 is MNHEY and CDR2 is SVGAGI in the germline V gene. The CDR3 loop reads CASSYTTGENEKLFF. As DNA, the CDR3 is TGTGCCAGCAGTTATACGACAGGGGAAAATGAAAAACTGTTTTTT.

This clonotype is medium-sized within its sample. J is TRBJ1-2 and V is TRBV7-8, with 8 bases lining up with TRBD1. This CDR3 has 16 residues. Per germline, CDR1 SGHVS and CDR2 FQNEAQ. V lost 2 bases and J lost 7; bases outside the gene matches: 12. CDR3 DNA sequence: TGTGCCAGCAGCTTAACTTCCGGGACAGGACTGGTTGGCTACACCTTC. Protein: CASSLTSGTGLVGYTF.

This clonotype is categorized as medium-sized. The chain employs TRBV20-1 and TRBJ1-1; TRBD1 is a possible D gene (6 bases). V lost 0 bases to trimming and J lost 0 bases, with 11 bases between them. The CDR3 is made up of 15 amino acids. The germline gives CDR1 DFQATT, CDR2 SNEGSKA (reference sequence). Here the CDR3 reads CSARDLTGLNTEAFF. The CDR3 DNA reads as TGCAGTGCTAGAGATCTAACAGGGCTGAACACTGAAGCTTTCTTT.

This clonotype was seen many times. The genes are TRBV20-1 and TRBJ2-1; the D gene is possibly TRBD2 (6 bases). CDR1 is DFQATT, CDR2 SNEGSKA, per germline (reference sequence). V lost 6 bases to trimming and J lost 10 bases, with 22 bases between them. The CDR3 spans 14 residues. Here the CDR3 DNA reads TGCAGTGCCGGTACGGGAGTGAGTTTGGGGGAGCAGTTCTTC. Its translation: CSAGTGVSLGEQFF.

This clonotype ranks as medium-sized. The chain joins TRBV7-2 to TRBJ2-1; D is unclear. The CDR3 is made up of 12 amino acids. The germline V and J ends were trimmed by 1 base and 12 bases, with 10 bases remaining between them. The V gene's germline CDR1 is SGHTA and CDR2 FQGNSA. The CDR3 region has the DNA TGTGCCAGCAGCTTAGATAGTAGTCGGCAGTTCTTC. Translating it yields CASSLDSSRQFF. Variable domain in full (rest from reference TRBV7-2 and TRBJ2-1): GAGVSQSPSNKVTEKGKDVELRCDPISGHTALYWYRQSLGQGLEFLIYFQGNSAPDKSGLPSDRFSAERTGGSVSTLTIQRTQQEDSAVYLCASSLDSSRQFFGPGTRLTVL.

By sample share, this clonotype is large. The rearrangement joins TRBV7-2 to TRBJ1-6; no clear D gene. CDR3 size: 13 residues. Trimming pared 3 bases from V and 12 bases from J, leaving 12 bases between. Germline CDR1 reads SGHTA; CDR2 reads FQGNSA. The CDR3 bases are TGTGCCAGCAGCTTTGGGTTGGGAGTACCCCTCCACTTT. Its translation is CASSFGLGVPLHF.

This chain connects TRBV20-1 to TRBJ2-3; D is possibly TRBD1 (5 bases). V shed 3 bases and J shed 0 bases, with 7 bases lying between them. The CDR3 runs to 13 residues. The germline V gene has CDR1 DFQATT and CDR2 SNEGSKA (reference sequence). CDR3 residues: CSASPGSTDTQYF. The CDR3 nucleotides read TGCAGTGCTAGTCCAGGGAGCACAGATACGCAGTATTTT.

By frequency in the sample, this clonotype is medium-sized. The rearrangement links TRBV24-1 to TRBJ2-1, with 8 bases identical to TRBD1. Germline CDR1 is KGHDR and CDR2 is SFDVKD. The CDR3 is made up of 15 amino acids. V was clipped by 5 bases and J by 8 bases; unmatched bases: 10. CDR3 amino acids: CATSAIDRGVDEQFF. CDR3 bases: TGTGCCACCAGTGCTATCGACAGGGGAGTCGATGAGCAGTTCTTC.

This clonotype was seen repeatedly, ten times or more. The chain recombines TRBV29-1 with TRBJ2-1, with D possibly matching TRBD1 (6 bases). The length of the CDR3 is 12 residues. CDR1 and CDR2 from the germline V gene are SQVTM and ANQGSEA. V dropped 8 bases and J dropped 7 bases, with 15 bases sitting between them. The CDR3 nucleotides are TGCAGCACAAAACAGGGACCTAATGAGCAGTTCTTC. It yields the protein CSTKQGPNEQFF.

This clonotype was seen ten or more times. The chain links TRBV7-9 to TRBJ2-1, with TRBD1 matching 7 bases. There are 16 residues in the CDR3. CDR1 and CDR2 (germline): SEHNR, FQNEAQ (reference sequence). J was trimmed by 8 bases and V by 2 bases; bases with no gene match: 12. CDR3 amino acids: CASSLNYNRGFHEQFF. The CDR3 DNA is TGTGCCAGCAGCTTAAATTATAACAGGGGATTTCATGAGCAGTTCTTC.

Within the sample, this clonotype is medium-sized. The chain uses TRBV2 and TRBJ1-5; D is ambiguous. CDR3 size: 13 residues. Germline CDR1 reads SNHLY; CDR2 reads FYNNEI. V shed 4 bases and J shed 6 bases, with 10 bases lying between them. The CDR3 loop reads CASSGESGQPQHF. For the CDR3, the DNA is TGTGCCAGCAGTGGGGAGTCGGGTCAGCCCCAGCATTTT.

This clonotype has at least ten counts. The chain uses TRBV14 and TRBJ1-1; D not certain. The germline V gene encodes CDR1 SGHDN and CDR2 FVKESK. The CDR3 contains 14 residues. V lost 2 bases, J lost 0 bases, and 7 bases lay in between. In DNA, the CDR3 is TGTGCCAGCAGCCAATTTCATCTGAACACTGAAGCTTTCTTT. Its translation is CASSQFHLNTEAFF.

The rearrangement joins TRBV12-3 or TRBV12-4 to TRBJ2-3; 8 bases are a match to TRBD1. V shed 5 bases and J 1 base; nucleotides not matched to a gene: 5. The CDR3 totals 15 residues. The CDR3, as DNA: TGTGCCAGCAGTCGGACAGGGTTGGGCACAGATACGCAGTATTTT. Protein product: CASSRTGLGTDTQYF.